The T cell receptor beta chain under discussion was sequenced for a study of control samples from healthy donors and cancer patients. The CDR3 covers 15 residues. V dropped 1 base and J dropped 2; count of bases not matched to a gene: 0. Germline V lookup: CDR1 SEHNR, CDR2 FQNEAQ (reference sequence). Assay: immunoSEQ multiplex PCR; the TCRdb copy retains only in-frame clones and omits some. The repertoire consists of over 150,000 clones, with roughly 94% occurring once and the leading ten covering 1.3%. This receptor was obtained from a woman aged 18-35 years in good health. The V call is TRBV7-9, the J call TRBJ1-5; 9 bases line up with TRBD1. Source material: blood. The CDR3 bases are TGTGCCAGCAGCTTAGGGGACAGGGGCAATCAGCCCCAGCATTTT. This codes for CASSLGDRGNQPQHF.